The rows below give T cell receptor beta chains drawn from one sample of a study of blood T cells in healthy people across ages. MiXCR, applied by TCRdb to the 5' RACE reads, yields one record per CDR3 protein. The sample contains roughly 900,000 distinct CDR3 sequences, 25% to 35% of which appear only once. The source material was blood. The receptors were sampled from a woman aged 80 or over in good health. Each CDR3 is given with its conserved first and last residue. A D gene is named only where the DNA matches it firmly. Some rows mark clone size as missing; the rest say once, few, many or name a class of expanded clone.

J gene,D gene,clone size,V gene,CDR3 DNA,CDR3 protein
TRBJ2-5,NA,few,TRBV3-1,TGTGCCAGCAGCCACCTTGGGGGGGGCGCGGAGACCCAGTACTTC,CASSHLGGGAETQYF
TRBJ1-5,NA,NA,TRBV2,TGTGCCAGCAGTGAAGGGGGGGCTCCAAATAATCAGCCCCAGCATTTT,CASSEGGAPNNQPQHF
TRBJ2-7,NA,many,TRBV5-1,TGCGCCAGCAGCTTGGGAGGGGACTACGAGCAGTACTTC,CASSLGGDYEQYF
TRBJ2-5,NA,NA,TRBV5-1,TGCGCCAGCAGTCCAAACGCAGGGCCGAAAGAGACCCAGTACTTC,CASSPNAGPKETQYF
TRBJ1-5,NA,many,TRBV6-2/TRBV6-3,TGTGCCAGTAAGCCCGGAGGGACCCACAGGTATCCGGACTATCAGCCCCAGCATTTT,CASKPGGTHRYPDYQPQHF
TRBJ1-3,NA,NA,TRBV12-3/TRBV12-4,TGTGCCAGCAGTGACAGAAGCTCTGGAAACACCATATATTTT,CASSDRSSGNTIYF
TRBJ2-3,TRBD2,once,TRBV4-3,TGCGCCAGCAGCCAAGATTCCCCGACAAGAGTAGCGGGGGGGCACACAGATACGCAGTATTTT,CASSQDSPTRVAGGHTDTQYF
TRBJ1-2,NA,many,TRBV28,TGTGCCAGCAGTTTTGCGGAAAACTATGGCTACACCTTC,CASSFAENYGYTF
TRBJ2-1,NA,many,TRBV13,TGTGCCAGCAGCTTAGGGCCTGTGAGCTCCTACAATGAGCAGTTCTTC,CASSLGPVSSYNEQFF
TRBJ1-2,TRBD1,many,TRBV12-3/TRBV12-4,TGTGCCAGCAGCCCGACAGGGATCCAGAACTATGGCTACACCTTC,CASSPTGIQNYGYTF
TRBJ2-2,NA,NA,TRBV6-5,TGTGCCAGCAGTTACGGGACGGGGGAGTCCGGGGAGCTGTTTTTT,CASSYGTGESGELFF
TRBJ1-6,TRBD1,NA,TRBV5-1,TGCGCCAGCAGCTTGGGGGACAGGGCGGGACCACCCCTCCACTTT,CASSLGDRAGPPLHF
TRBJ1-4,NA,few,TRBV18,TGTGCCAGCTCACCAGACCTAGGGGATGAAAAACTGTTTTTT,CASSPDLGDEKLFF
TRBJ2-7,NA,NA,TRBV7-9,TGTGCCAGCAGCCCCGGAGGTCGCCCCTACGAGCAGTACTTC,CASSPGGRPYEQYF
TRBJ2-5,TRBD2,few,TRBV7-9,TGTGCCAGCACACCAACTAGCGGGGGTTACAATGAGCAGTACTTC,CASTPTSGGYNEQYF
TRBJ1-6,TRBD1,few,TRBV7-2,TGTGCCAGCAGCCCTCGGACAGGCCAGGGTTCCTATAATTCACCCCTCCACTTT,CASSPRTGQGSYNSPLHF
TRBJ2-1,TRBD2,NA,TRBV18,TGTGCCAGCTCACCGAATTTACTAGCGGGGTCTTACGATGAGCAGTTCTTC,CASSPNLLAGSYDEQFF
TRBJ2-1,NA,many,TRBV4-3,TGCGCCAGCAGCCGCTCTCTGGGGGTTTACAATGAGCAGTTCTTC,CASSRSLGVYNEQFF
TRBJ1-1,NA,NA,TRBV7-2,TGTGCCAGCAATCTAGAGATGAACACTGAAGCTTTCTTT,CASNLEMNTEAFF
TRBJ2-1,NA,NA,TRBV18,TGTGCCAGCTCACCATTATCCGTGGGGGGGCCTTATCGAAATGAGCAGTTCTTC,CASSPLSVGGPYRNEQFF
TRBJ2-4,TRBD1,NA,TRBV7-2,TGTGCCAGCAGCAGAGACAGGGCGACCAAAAACATTCAGTACTTC,CASSRDRATKNIQYF
TRBJ2-7,TRBD1,many,TRBV11-2,TGTGCCAGCAGCTTAGACAGGGGGCTTGACGAGCAGTACTTC,CASSLDRGLDEQYF
TRBJ2-1,NA,many,TRBV20-1,TGCAGTGCTAGAGATACAGACCATGAGCAGTTCTTC,CSARDTDHEQFF
TRBJ2-3,TRBD1,NA,TRBV7-2,TGTGCCAGCAGCTGGAACAGGGGAACAGATACGCAGTATTTT,CASSWNRGTDTQYF
TRBJ2-4,NA,many,TRBV5-1,TGCGCCAGCAGCTTAACCCATGGGGGCAAAAACATTCAGTACTTC,CASSLTHGGKNIQYF
TRBJ2-5,NA,NA,TRBV6-5,TGTGCCACCAGACCCCGCGCCTTACAAGAGACCCAGTACTTC,CATRPRALQETQYF
TRBJ2-1,NA,NA,TRBV12-3/TRBV12-4,TGTGCCAGTAGGACAACCTACAATGAGCAGTTCTTC,CASRTTYNEQFF